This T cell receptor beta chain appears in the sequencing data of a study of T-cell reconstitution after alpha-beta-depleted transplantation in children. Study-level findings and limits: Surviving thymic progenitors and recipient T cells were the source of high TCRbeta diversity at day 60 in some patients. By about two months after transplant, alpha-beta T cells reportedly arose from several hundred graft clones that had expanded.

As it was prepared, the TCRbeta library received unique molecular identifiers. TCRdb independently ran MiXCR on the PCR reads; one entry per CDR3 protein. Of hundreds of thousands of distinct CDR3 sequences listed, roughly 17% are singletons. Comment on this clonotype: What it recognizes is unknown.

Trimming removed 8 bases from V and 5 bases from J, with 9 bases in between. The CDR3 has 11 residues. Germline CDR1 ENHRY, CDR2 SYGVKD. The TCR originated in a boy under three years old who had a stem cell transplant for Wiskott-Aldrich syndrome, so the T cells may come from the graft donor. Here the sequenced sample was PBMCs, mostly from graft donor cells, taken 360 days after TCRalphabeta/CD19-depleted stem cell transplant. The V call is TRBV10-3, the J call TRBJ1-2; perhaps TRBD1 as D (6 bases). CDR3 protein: CAIGQTYGYTF. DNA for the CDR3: TGTGCCATCGGACAGACGTATGGCTACACCTTC.